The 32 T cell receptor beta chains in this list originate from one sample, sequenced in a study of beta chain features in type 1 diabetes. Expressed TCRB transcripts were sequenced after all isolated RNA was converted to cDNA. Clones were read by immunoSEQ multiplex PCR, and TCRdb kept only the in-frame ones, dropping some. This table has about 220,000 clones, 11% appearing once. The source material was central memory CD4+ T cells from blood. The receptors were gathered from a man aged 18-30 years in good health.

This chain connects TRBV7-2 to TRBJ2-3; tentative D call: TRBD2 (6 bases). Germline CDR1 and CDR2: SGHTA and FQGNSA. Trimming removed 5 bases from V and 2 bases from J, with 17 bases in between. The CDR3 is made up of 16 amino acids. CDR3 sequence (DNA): TGTGCCAGCAGCCCCAAAGCGGGCGCCCCCACAGATACGCAGTATTTT. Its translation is CASSPKAGAPTDTQYF. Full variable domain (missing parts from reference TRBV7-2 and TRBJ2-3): GAGVSQSPSNKVTEKGKDVELRCDPISGHTALYWYRQSLGQGLEFLIYFQGNSAPDKSGLPSDRFSAERTGGSVSTLTIQRTQQEDSAVYLCASSPKAGAPTDTQYFGPGTRLTVL.

DNA for the CDR3: TGCGCCAGCAGCCAAGATACCCCAGGGCAGAGGTTGAACACTGAAGCTTTCTTT. This sequence encodes CASSQDTPGQRLNTEAFF. The chain carries TRBV4-1 and TRBJ1-1, with D maybe TRBD1 (5 bases). CDR1 and CDR2 (germline): MGHRA, YSYEKL. V gave up 0 bases and J gave up 0 bases, with 17 bases separating them. This CDR3 region has 18 residues.

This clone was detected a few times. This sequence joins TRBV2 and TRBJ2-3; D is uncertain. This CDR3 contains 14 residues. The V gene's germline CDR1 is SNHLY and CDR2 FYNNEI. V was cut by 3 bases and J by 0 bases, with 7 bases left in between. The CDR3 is CASSDSSSTDTQYF. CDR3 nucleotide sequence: TGTGCCAGCAGTGACTCCTCTAGCACAGATACGCAGTATTTT.

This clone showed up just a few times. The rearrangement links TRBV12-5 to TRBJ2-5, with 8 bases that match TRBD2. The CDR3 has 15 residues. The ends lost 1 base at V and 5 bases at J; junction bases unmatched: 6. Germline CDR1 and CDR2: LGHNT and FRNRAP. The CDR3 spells CASGLASGLPETQYF. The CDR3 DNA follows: TGTGCTAGTGGTTTGGCTAGCGGGCTCCCCGAGACCCAGTACTTC.

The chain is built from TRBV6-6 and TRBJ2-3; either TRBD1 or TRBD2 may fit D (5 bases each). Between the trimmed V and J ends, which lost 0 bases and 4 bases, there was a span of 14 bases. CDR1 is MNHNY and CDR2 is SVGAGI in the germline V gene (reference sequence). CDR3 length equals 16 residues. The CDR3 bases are TGTGCCAGCAGTTACTCTAATGGGGCGGGCGCAGATACGCAGTATTTT. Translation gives CASSYSNGAGADTQYF.

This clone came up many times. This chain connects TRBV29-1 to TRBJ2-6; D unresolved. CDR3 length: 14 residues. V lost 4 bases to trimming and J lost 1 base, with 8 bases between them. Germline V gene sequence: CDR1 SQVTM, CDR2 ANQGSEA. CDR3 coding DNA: TGCAGCGTTGCTAGATCATCTGGGGCCAACGTCCTGACTTTC. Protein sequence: CSVARSSGANVLTF.

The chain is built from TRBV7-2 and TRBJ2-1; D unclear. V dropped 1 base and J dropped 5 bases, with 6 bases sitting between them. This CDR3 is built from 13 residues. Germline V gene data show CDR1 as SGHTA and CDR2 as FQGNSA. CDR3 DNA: TGTGCCAGCAGCTTAGACCGCCACAATGAGCAGTTCTTC. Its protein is CASSLDRHNEQFF. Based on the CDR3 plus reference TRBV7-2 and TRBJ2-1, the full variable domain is GAGVSQSPSNKVTEKGKDVELRCDPISGHTALYWYRQSLGQGLEFLIYFQGNSAPDKSGLPSDRFSAERTGGSVSTLTIQRTQQEDSAVYLCASSLDRHNEQFFGPGTRLTVL.

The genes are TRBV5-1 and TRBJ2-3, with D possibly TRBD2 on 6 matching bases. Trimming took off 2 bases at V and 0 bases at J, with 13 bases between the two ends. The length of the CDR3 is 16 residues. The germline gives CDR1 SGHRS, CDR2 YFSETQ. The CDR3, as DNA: TGCGCCAGCAGCTTTGCGACTAGGTCAAGCACAGATACGCAGTATTTT. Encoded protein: CASSFATRSSTDTQYF.

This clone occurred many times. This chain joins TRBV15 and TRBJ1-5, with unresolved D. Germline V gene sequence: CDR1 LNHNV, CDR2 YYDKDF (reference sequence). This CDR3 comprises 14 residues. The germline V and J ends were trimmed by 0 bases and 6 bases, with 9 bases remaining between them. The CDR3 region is CATSRDSRSQPQHF. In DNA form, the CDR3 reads TGTGCCACCAGCAGAGATTCTCGGAGTCAGCCCCAGCATTTT. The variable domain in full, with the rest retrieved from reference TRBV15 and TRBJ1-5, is DAMVIQNPRYQVTQFGKPVTLSCSQTLNHNVMYWYQQKSSQAPKLLFHYYDKDFNNEADTPDNFQSRRPNTSFCFLDIRSPGLGDTAMYLCATSRDSRSQPQHFGDGTRLSIL.

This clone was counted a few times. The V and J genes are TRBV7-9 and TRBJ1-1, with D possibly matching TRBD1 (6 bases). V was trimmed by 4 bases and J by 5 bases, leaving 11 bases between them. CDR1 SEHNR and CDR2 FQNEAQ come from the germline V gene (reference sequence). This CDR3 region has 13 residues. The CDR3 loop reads CASSSGEGTEAFF. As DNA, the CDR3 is TGTGCCAGCAGCTCAGGGGAAGGGACTGAAGCTTTCTTT.

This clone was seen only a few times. The CDR3 loop reads CASSFDSRDGYTF. The CDR3, as DNA: TGTGCCAGCAGCTTTGACTCAAGGGATGGCTACACCTTC. J is TRBJ1-2 and V is TRBV5-4, with unresolved D. Trimming pared 2 bases from V and 6 bases from J, leaving 11 bases between. The CDR3 is made up of 13 amino acids. Germline V gives CDR1 SGHNT, CDR2 YYREEE (reference sequence).

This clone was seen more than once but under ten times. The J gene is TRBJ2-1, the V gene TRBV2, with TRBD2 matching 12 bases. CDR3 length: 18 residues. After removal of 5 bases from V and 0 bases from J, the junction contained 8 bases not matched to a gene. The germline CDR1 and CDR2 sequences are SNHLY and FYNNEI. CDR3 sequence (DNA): TGTGCCAGCAGTCCGGGACTAGCGGGCGCCCGCTCCTACAATGAGCAGTTCTTC. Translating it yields CASSPGLAGARSYNEQFF. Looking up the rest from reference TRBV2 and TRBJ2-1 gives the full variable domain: EPEVTQTPSHQVTQMGQEVILRCVPISNHLYFYWYRQILGQKVEFLVSFYNNEISEKSEIFDDQFSVERPDGSNFTLKIRSTKLEDSAMYFCASSPGLAGARSYNEQFFGPGTRLTVL.

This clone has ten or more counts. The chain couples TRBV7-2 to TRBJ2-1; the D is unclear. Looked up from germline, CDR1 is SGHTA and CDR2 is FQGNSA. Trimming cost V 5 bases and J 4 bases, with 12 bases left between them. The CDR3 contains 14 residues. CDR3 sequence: CASSPEWGYNEQFF. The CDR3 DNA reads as TGTGCCAGCAGCCCCGAGTGGGGTTACAATGAGCAGTTCTTC.

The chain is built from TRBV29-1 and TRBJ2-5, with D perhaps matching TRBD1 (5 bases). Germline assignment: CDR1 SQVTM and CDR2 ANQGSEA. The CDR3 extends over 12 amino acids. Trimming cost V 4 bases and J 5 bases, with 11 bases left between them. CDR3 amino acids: CSVVSRVETQYF. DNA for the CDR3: TGCAGCGTTGTTAGCAGGGTCGAGACCCAGTACTTC.

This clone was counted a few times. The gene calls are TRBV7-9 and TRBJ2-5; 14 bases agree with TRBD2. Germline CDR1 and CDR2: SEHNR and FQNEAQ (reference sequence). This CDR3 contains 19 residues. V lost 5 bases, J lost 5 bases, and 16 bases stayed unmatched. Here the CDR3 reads CASSPKGTSGSAGSETQYF. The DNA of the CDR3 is TGTGCCAGCAGCCCGAAGGGGACTAGCGGGAGTGCCGGGAGCGAGACCCAGTACTTC.

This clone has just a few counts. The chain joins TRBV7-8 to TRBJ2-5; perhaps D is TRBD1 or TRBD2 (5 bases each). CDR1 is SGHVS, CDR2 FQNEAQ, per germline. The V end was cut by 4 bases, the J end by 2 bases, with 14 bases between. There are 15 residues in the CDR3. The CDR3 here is CASSSQPGRQETQYF. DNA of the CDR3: TGTGCCAGCAGCTCCCAGCCGGGACGGCAAGAGACCCAGTACTTC.

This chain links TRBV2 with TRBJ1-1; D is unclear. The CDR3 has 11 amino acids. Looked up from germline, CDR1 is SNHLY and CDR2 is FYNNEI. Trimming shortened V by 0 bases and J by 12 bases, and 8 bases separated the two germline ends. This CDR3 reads CASSEAVGSFF. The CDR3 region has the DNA TGTGCCAGCAGTGAAGCGGTAGGATCTTTCTTT.

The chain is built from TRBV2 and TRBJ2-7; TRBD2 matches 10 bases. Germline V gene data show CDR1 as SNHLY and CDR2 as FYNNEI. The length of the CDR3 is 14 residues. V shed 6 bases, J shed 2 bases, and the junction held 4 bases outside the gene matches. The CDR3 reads CASRILAGAYEQYF. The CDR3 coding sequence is TGTGCCAGCAGGATCCTAGCGGGAGCCTACGAGCAGTACTTC.

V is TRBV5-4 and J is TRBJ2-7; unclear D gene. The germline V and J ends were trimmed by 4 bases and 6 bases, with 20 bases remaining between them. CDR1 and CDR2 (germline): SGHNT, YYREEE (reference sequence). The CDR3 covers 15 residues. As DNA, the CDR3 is TGTGCCAGCAGCCCCAAGACTGGCCCAGCTACCGAGCAGTACTTC. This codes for CASSPKTGPATEQYF.

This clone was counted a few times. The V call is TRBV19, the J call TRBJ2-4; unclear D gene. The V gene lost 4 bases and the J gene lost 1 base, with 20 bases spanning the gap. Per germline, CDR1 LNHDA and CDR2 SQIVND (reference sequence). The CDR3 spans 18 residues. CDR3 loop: CASSTARALSGAKNIQYF. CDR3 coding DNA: TGTGCCAGTAGTACGGCCCGGGCCTTATCTGGGGCCAAAAACATTCAGTACTTC.

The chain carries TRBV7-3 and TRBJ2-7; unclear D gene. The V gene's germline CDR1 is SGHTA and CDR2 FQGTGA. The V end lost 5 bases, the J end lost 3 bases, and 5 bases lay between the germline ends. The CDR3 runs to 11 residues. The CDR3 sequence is CASSRNYEQYF. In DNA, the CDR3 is TGTGCCAGCAGCCGCAACTACGAGCAGTACTTC.

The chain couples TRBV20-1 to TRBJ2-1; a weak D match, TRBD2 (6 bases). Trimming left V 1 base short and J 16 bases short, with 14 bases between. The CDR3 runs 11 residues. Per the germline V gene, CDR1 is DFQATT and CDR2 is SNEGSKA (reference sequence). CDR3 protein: CSARGPRLDFF. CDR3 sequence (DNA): TGCAGTGCTAGAGGCCCCCGACTAGATTTCTTC.

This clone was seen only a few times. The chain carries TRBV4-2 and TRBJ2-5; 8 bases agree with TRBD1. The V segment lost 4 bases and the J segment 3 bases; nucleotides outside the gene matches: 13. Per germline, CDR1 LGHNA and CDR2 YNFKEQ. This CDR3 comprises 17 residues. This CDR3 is CASSPISGGQGEETQYF. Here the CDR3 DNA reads TGTGCCAGCAGCCCTATTTCCGGTGGACAGGGTGAAGAGACCCAGTACTTC.

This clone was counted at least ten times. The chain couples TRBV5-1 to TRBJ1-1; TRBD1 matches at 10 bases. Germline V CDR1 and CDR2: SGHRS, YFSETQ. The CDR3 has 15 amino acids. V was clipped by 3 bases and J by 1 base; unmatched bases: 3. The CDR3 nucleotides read TGCGCCAGCAGCTCGGGACAGGGGAGGAACACTGAAGCTTTCTTT. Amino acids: CASSSGQGRNTEAFF.

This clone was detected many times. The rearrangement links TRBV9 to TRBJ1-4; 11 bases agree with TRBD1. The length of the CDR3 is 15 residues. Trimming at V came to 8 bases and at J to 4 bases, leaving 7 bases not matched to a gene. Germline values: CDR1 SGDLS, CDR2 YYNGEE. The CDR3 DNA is TGTGCCAGGAAGACCGGGACAGGGGGTAATGAAAAACTGTTTTTT. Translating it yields CARKTGTGGNEKLFF.

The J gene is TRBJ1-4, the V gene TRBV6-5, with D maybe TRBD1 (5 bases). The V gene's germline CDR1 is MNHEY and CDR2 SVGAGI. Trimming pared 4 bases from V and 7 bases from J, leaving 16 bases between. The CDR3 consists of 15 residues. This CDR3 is CASSFVGQGIEKLFF. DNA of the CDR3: TGTGCCAGCAGTTTTGTAGGGCAGGGAATTGAAAAACTGTTTTTT.

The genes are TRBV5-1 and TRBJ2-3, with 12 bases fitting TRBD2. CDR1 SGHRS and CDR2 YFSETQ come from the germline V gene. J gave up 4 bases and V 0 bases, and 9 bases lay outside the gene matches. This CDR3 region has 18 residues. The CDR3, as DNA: TGCGCCAGCAGCTTGGTTAGGACTAGCGGGAAAGTTGCAGATACGCAGTATTTT. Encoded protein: CASSLVRTSGKVADTQYF.

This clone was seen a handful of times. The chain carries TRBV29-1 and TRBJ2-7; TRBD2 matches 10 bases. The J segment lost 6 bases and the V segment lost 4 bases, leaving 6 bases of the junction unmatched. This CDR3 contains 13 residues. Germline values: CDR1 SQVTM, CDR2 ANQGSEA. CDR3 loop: CSVVPLAGVEQYF. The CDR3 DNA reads TGCAGCGTTGTACCCCTAGCGGGAGTCGAGCAGTACTTC.

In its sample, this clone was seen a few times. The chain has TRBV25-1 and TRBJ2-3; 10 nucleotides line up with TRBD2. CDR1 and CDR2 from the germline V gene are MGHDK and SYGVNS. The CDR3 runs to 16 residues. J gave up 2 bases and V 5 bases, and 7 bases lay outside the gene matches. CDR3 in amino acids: CASSHPLAGITDTQYF. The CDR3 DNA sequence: TGTGCCAGCAGTCACCCACTAGCGGGAATCACAGATACGCAGTATTTT.

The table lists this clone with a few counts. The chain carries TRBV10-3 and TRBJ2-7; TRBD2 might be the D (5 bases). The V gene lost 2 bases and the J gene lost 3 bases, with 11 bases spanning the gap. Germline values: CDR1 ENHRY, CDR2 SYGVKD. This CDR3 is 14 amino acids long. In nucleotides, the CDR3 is TGTGCCATCAGTGAGGCGGGTGCCCGCTACGAGCAGTACTTC. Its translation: CAISEAGARYEQYF.

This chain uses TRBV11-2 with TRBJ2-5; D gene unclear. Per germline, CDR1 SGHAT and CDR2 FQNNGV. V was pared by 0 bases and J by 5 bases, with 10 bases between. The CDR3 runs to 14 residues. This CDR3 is CASSLEPLGETQYF. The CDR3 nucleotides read TGTGCCAGCAGCTTAGAACCCTTGGGGGAGACCCAGTACTTC.

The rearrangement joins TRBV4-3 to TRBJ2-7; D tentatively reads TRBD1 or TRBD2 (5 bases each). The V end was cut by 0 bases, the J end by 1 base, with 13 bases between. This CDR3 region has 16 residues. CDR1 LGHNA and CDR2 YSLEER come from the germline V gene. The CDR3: CASSQEMRGESYEQYF. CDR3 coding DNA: TGCGCCAGCAGCCAAGAGATGAGGGGTGAGTCCTACGAGCAGTACTTC.